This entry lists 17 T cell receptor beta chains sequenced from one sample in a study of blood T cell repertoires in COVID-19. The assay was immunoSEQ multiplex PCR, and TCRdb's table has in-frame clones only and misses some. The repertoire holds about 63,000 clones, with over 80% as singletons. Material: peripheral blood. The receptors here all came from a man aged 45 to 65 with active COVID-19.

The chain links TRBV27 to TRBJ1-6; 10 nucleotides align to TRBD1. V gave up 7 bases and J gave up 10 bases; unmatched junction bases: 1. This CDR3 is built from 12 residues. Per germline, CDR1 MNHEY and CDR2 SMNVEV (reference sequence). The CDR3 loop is CASKTGGSPLHF. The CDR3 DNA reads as TGTGCCAGCAAGACAGGGGGCTCACCCCTCCACTTT.

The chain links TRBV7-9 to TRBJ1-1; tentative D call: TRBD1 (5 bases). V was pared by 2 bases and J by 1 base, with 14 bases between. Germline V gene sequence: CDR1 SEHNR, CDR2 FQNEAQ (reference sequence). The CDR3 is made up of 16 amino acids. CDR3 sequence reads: CASSLSKGMGNTEAFF. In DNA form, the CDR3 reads TGTGCCAGCAGCTTATCTAAGGGGATGGGGAACACTGAAGCTTTCTTT.

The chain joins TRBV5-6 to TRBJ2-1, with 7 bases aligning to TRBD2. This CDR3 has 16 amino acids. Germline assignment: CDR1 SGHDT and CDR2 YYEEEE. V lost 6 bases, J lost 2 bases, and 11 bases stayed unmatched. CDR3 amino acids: CASTDSSGLAYNEQFF. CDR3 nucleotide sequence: TGTGCCAGCACCGATAGTAGCGGGCTCGCCTACAATGAGCAGTTCTTC.

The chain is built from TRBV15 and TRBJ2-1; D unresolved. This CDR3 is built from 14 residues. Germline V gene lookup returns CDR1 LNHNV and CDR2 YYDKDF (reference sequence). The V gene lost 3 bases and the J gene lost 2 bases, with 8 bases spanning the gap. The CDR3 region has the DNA TGTGCCACCAGCAGCGACACGGCCTACAATGAGCAGTTCTTC. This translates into CATSSDTAYNEQFF. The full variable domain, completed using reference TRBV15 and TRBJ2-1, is DAMVIQNPRYQVTQFGKPVTLSCSQTLNHNVMYWYQQKSSQAPKLLFHYYDKDFNNEADTPDNFQSRRPNTSFCFLDIRSPGLGDTAMYLCATSSDTAYNEQFFGPGTRLTVL.

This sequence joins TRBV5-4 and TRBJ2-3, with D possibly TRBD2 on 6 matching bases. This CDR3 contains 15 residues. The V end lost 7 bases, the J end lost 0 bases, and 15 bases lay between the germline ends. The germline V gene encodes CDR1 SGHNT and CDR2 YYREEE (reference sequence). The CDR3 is CASRTSGLSTDTQYF. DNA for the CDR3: TGTGCCAGCCGGACCAGCGGGTTGAGCACAGATACGCAGTATTTT.

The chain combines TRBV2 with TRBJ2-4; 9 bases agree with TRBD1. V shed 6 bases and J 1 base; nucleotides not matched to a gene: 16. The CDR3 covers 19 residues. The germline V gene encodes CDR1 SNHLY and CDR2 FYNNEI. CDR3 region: CASSWGLDRGRGAKNIQYF. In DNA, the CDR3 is TGTGCCAGCAGCTGGGGTTTAGACAGGGGGAGAGGGGCCAAAAACATTCAGTACTTC.

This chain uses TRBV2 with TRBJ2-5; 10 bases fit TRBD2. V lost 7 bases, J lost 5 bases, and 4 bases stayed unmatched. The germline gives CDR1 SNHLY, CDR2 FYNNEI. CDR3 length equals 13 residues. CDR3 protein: CASKREGRETQYF. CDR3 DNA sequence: TGTGCCAGCAAGCGGGAGGGCCGGGAGACCCAGTACTTC.

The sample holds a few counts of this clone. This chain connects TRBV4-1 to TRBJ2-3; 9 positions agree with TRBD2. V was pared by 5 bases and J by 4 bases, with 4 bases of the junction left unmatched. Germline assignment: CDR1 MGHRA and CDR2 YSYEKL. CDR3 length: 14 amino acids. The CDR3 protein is CASSYSGSPDTQYF. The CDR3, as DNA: TGCGCCAGCAGCTATAGCGGGAGTCCAGATACGCAGTATTTT.

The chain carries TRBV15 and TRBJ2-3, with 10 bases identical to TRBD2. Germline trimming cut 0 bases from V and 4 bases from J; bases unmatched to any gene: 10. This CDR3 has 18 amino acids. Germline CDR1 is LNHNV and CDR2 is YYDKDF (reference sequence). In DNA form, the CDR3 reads TGTGCCACCAGCAGAGATCGGGCTAGCGGGAGCGGCGCAGATACGCAGTATTTT. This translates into CATSRDRASGSGADTQYF.

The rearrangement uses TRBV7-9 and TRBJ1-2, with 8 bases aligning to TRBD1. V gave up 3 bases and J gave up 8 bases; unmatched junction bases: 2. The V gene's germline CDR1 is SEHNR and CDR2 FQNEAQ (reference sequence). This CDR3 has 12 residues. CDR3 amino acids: CASSFGQGGYTF. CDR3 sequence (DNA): TGTGCCAGCAGCTTCGGACAGGGAGGCTACACCTTC.

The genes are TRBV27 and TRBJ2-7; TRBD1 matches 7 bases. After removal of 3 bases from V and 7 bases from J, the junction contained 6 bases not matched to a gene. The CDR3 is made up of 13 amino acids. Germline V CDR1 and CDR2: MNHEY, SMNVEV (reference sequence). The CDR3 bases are TGTGCCAGCAGTTTCTCGACAGGGCAAGAGCAGTACTTC. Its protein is CASSFSTGQEQYF.

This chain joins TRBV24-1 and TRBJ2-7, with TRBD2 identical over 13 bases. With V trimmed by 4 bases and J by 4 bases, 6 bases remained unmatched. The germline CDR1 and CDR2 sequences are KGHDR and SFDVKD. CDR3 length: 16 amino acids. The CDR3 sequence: CATSDARTSGSYEQYF. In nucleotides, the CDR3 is TGTGCCACCAGTGACGCGAGGACTAGCGGGAGTTACGAGCAGTACTTC.

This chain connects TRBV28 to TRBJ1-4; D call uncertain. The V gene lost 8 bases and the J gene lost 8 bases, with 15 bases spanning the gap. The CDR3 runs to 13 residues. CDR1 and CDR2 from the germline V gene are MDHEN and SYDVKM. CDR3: CASSRSPREKLFF. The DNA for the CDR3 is TGTGCCAGCTCCCGCTCCCCGAGAGAAAAACTGTTTTTT.

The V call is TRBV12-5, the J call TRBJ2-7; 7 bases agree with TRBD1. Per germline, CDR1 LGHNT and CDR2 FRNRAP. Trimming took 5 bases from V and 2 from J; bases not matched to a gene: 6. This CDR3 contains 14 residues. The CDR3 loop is CASGLAGTAYEQYF. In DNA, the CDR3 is TGTGCTAGTGGTCTCGCCGGGACAGCCTACGAGCAGTACTTC.

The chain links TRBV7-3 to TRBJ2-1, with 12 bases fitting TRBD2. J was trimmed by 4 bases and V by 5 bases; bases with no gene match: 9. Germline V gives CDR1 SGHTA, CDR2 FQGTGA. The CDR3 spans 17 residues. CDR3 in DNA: TGTGCCAGCAGCCGGACGGGGACTAGCGGGCGATACAATGAGCAGTTCTTC. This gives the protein CASSRTGTSGRYNEQFF.

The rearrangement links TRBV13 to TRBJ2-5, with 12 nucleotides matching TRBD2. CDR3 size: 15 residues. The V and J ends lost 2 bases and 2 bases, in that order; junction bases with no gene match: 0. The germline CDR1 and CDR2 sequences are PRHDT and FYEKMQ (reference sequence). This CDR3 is CASSLLAGGQETQYF. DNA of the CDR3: TGTGCCAGCAGCTTACTAGCGGGAGGGCAAGAGACCCAGTACTTC.

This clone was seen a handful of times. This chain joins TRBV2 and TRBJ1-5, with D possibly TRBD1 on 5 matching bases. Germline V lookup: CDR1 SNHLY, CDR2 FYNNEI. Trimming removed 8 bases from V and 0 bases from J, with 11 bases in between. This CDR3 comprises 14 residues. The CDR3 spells CASSQENSNQPQHF. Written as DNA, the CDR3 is TGTGCCAGCTCACAGGAGAATAGCAATCAGCCCCAGCATTTT.